This TCR beta chain was recovered during a study of T cell responses to AZD1222 COVID-19 vaccine. Whole-study findings and limits: Donors, mostly white British, included more females; clonal diversity was possibly underestimated. Reportedly, close to half of spike-specific TCRs are directed against unmutated variant regions.

A single count supports this clone. Antigen: not known. No DNA is shown, since the ends of the CDR3 on it are uncertain; the CDR3 is the one TCRdb lists. Assay used: immunoSEQ multiplex PCR; TCRdb lists only in-frame clones, some missing. In the table there are approximately 110,000 clones, about 85% of which are singletons. The CDR3 comprises 15 residues, both ends counted. From germline, CDR1 is MDHEN and CDR2 SYDVKM. The input for sequencing was peripheral blood, taken on day 0 of AZD1222 vaccination. This receptor was identified in an adult in good health. The chain links TRBV28 to TRBJ2-7; the table gives TRBD1 as D, unverified against the DNA. CDR3 sequence: CASSFGPGGSYEQYF.